Listed below are T cell receptor beta chains from one sample, sequenced in a study of response to subunit inactivated influenza vaccine. Using its own MiXCR run on the RT-PCR reads, TCRdb lists one record per CDR3 protein. The table lists about 540,000 distinct CDR3 sequences, under 30% of them singletons. This sample also belongs to another study, concerning T cells expressing NK-cell markers.

This specimen was CD4+ T cells sorted from PBMCs, taken about 11 days after vaccination. Receptors originate from a man between 50 and 59 years old who received an inactivated influenza vaccine. CDR3s include the opening cysteine and the closing phenylalanine or tryptophan. D genes are given only for firm matches. Where a row states a size, it is once, few, many or the class of an expanded clone; other rows omit it.

TGTGCCAGCAGACGGGACTACACCATATATTTT	CASRRDYTIYF	-	TRBJ1-3	-	TRBV14
TGCGCCAGCAGCTTGTGGGGGGATTCGGACACAGATACGCAGTATTTT	CASSLWGDSDTDTQYF	-	TRBJ2-3	-	TRBV5-1
TGCAGTGCTAGAAGGGAGAATTGGGAGACCCAGTACTTC	CSARRENWETQYF	-	TRBJ2-5	-	TRBV20-1
TGTGCCAGCAGTACTAGAGACACCGGGGAGCTGTATTTT	CASSTRDTGELYF	-	TRBJ2-2	-	TRBV12-3/TRBV12-4
TGCAGTGCGAGAAGCGGGGGGGCTACAGATACGCAGTATTTT	CSARSGGATDTQYF	TRBD2	TRBJ2-3	-	TRBV20-1
TGCAGTGCACCAGGGGGGGGCTCTGCCGAGCAGTACTTC	CSAPGGGSAEQYF	-	TRBJ2-7	once	TRBV20-1
TGTGCCAGCACAAAGACGGGGGGGGAAGAAAAACTGTTTTTT	CASTKTGGEEKLFF	-	TRBJ1-4	many	TRBV5-5
TGTGCCAGCTCACCAGCGGGGAGCAATCAGCCCCAGCATTTT	CASSPAGSNQPQHF	-	TRBJ1-5	few	TRBV18
TGTGCCATGAGTCTCGGGGTCGGCCGCTCCTACGAGCAGTACTTC	CAMSLGVGRSYEQYF	-	TRBJ2-7	-	TRBV10-3
TGTGCCAGCAGCTTAGCGCTAGCGGGAGGGTACGAGCAGTACTTC	CASSLALAGGYEQYF	TRBD2	TRBJ2-7	few	TRBV7-2
TGTGCCAGCAGTTTATTGAGGAGCGGGGGGGCCCGGAATGAGCAGTTCTTC	CASSLLRSGGARNEQFF	TRBD2	TRBJ2-1	few	TRBV28
TGCAGTGCTAGCCACGGGGGGAATTCCTACGAGCAGTACTTC	CSASHGGNSYEQYF	TRBD2	TRBJ2-7	-	TRBV20-1
TGCGCCAGCAGCTTGGACAACTCCTATGGCTACACCTTC	CASSLDNSYGYTF	-	TRBJ1-2	few	TRBV5-1
TGTGCCAGTAGTGCCGCGGGATACGGCACAGATACGCAGTATTTT	CASSAAGYGTDTQYF	-	TRBJ2-3	few	TRBV19
TGTGCCAGCAGCCGAGGATACAGGGGGGGTTCCCTCCTCTCCTACAATGAGCAGTTCTTC	CASSRGYRGGSLLSYNEQFF	-	TRBJ2-1	-	TRBV11-2
TGTGCCAGCAGCGCAGGACTAGCGGGAGGGTCAGCCAAAAACATTCAGTACTTC	CASSAGLAGGSAKNIQYF	TRBD2	TRBJ2-4	-	TRBV9
TGTGCCAGCAGTCCCCCCGGACTAGCGGGAGTCAATGAGCAGTTCTTC	CASSPPGLAGVNEQFF	TRBD2	TRBJ2-1	few	TRBV12-3/TRBV12-4
TGCAGCGTTGGGGGGGACAGTAGCTCCTACAATGAGCAGTTCTTC	CSVGGDSSSYNEQFF	-	TRBJ2-1	-	TRBV29-1
TGTGCCAGCAGCTTAGAATTTGGCGGGAGGGCCACGGAGACCCAGTACTTC	CASSLEFGGRATETQYF	TRBD2	TRBJ2-5	-	TRBV7-6
TGTGCCAGCAGCTTAAATCTGGGGAACACTGAAGCTTTCTTT	CASSLNLGNTEAFF	-	TRBJ1-1	-	TRBV7-2
TGCAGTGCTAGACCGGGCAGTCACTATAATTCACCCCTCCACTTT	CSARPGSHYNSPLHF	-	TRBJ1-6	many	TRBV20-1
TGTGCCAGCAGCAACCCAGGGAAATCTGAAGCTTTCTTT	CASSNPGKSEAFF	-	TRBJ1-1	-	TRBV7-8
TGTGCCAGCAGCGTGGGTGATGGGGCCAACGTCCTGACTTTC	CASSVGDGANVLTF	-	TRBJ2-6	once	TRBV2
TGTGCCACCAGTGATATACCAGCGGGGATTCCCAACAATGAGCAGTTCTTC	CATSDIPAGIPNNEQFF	TRBD2	TRBJ2-1	-	TRBV24-1
TGTGCCAGCAGTTTCCGGGGGCAGGGGCATTCACCCCTCCACTTT	CASSFRGQGHSPLHF	-	TRBJ1-6	-	TRBV12-3/TRBV12-4
TGTGCCAGCAGCCGAGCCGGGTTCTCCTACGAGCAGTACTTC	CASSRAGFSYEQYF	-	TRBJ2-7	-	TRBV28
TGTGCCAGCAGCTTAAGGTCTCGGAACTATGGCTACACCTTC	CASSLRSRNYGYTF	-	TRBJ1-2	once	TRBV7-2
TGTGCCAGCAGCAACCGGGACAGGGGTTACGAGCAGTACTTC	CASSNRDRGYEQYF	TRBD1	TRBJ2-7	-	TRBV9
TGCGCCAGCAGCCCCCGTGTGGTGAACACTGAAGCTTTCTTT	CASSPRVVNTEAFF	-	TRBJ1-1	-	TRBV5-1
TGTGCCAGCAGCCCGGGACAGCCTAATTCACCCCTCCACTTT	CASSPGQPNSPLHF	TRBD1	TRBJ1-6	-	TRBV7-6
TGCAGCGTTGACGAGGGTTCAGGGGCCCAGTACTTC	CSVDEGSGAQYF	-	TRBJ2-5	few	TRBV29-1
TGCAGTGCTAGAGCAGCGGCAGATACGCAGTATTTT	CSARAAADTQYF	-	TRBJ2-3	-	TRBV20-1
TGTGCCAGCAGACCCGGGACATCGAACACCGGGGAGCTGTTTTTT	CASRPGTSNTGELFF	-	TRBJ2-2	many	TRBV2
TGTGCCAGCTCACCAACCCGAAACACTGAAGCTTTCTTT	CASSPTRNTEAFF	-	TRBJ1-1	few	TRBV18
TGTGCCAGCACCCCCACGACGGGGGCGGTCGGGAAGACCCAGTACTTC	CASTPTTGAVGKTQYF	-	TRBJ2-5	-	TRBV11-2
TGTGCCAGCAGCGTAGTAGCCGGTAGCACAGATACGCAGTATTTT	CASSVVAGSTDTQYF	-	TRBJ2-3	many	TRBV9
TGTGCCAGCAGCGTGGGACCAGCATACAATGAGCAGTTCTTC	CASSVGPAYNEQFF	-	TRBJ2-1	few	TRBV7-2
TGCGCCAGCAGCTTACGGACAGGGTTTGGGGGAAATGAGCAGTTCTTC	CASSLRTGFGGNEQFF	TRBD1	TRBJ2-1	-	TRBV5-1
TGTGCCAGCAGCCACCGCGGTTCCCCCGAGCAGTACTTC	CASSHRGSPEQYF	-	TRBJ2-7	-	TRBV3-1
TGTGCCACCAGCAGCGTAGCGGGAAGCACAGATACGCAGTATTTT	CATSSVAGSTDTQYF	TRBD2	TRBJ2-3	-	TRBV15
TGCGCCAGCAGCCCGCCCCCGGAGGGGAATGAGCAGTTCTTC	CASSPPPEGNEQFF	-	TRBJ2-1	few	TRBV5-1
TGTGCCAGCAGCCCTTACAGGGCCGAGCAGTACTTC	CASSPYRAEQYF	-	TRBJ2-7	-	TRBV7-6
TGCGCCAGCAGCTTGGGCGGAGAAAAATACAATGAGCAGTTCTTC	CASSLGGEKYNEQFF	-	TRBJ2-1	few	TRBV5-1
TGTGCCAGCAGTAGAGTGACGGGGGGTAAGCAGTTCTTC	CASSRVTGGKQFF	TRBD2	TRBJ2-1	-	TRBV6-2/TRBV6-3
TGTGCCAGCAGTTTAGGCGGAGGAACTAATGAAAAACTGTTTTTT	CASSLGGGTNEKLFF	-	TRBJ1-4	-	TRBV28
TGTGCCATCAGTGATGCAGGGGCCGACAATGAGCAGTTCTTC	CAISDAGADNEQFF	-	TRBJ2-1	few	TRBV10-3
TGTGCCAGCAGCCTCATGGCCGCCCCAAATCAGCCCCAGCATTTT	CASSLMAAPNQPQHF	-	TRBJ1-5	-	TRBV6-1
TGTGCCAGCAGCTTAGCGAGGGGTCCGAAGACCCAGTACTTC	CASSLARGPKTQYF	-	TRBJ2-5	-	TRBV7-8
TGTGCCAGCAGTTACGGGGGGGTGAACACCGGGGAGCTGTTTTTT	CASSYGGVNTGELFF	TRBD2	TRBJ2-2	-	TRBV6-2/TRBV6-3
TGTGCCAGCAGCTTAGCGGGACTCATCTACGAGCAGTACTTC	CASSLAGLIYEQYF	-	TRBJ2-7	-	TRBV7-9
TGTGCCAGCAGCAGGGGGCGGTTATTAACGGAGACCCAGTACTTC	CASSRGRLLTETQYF	TRBD1	TRBJ2-5	few	TRBV6-1
TGTGCCAGCAGTGAGCGGGTTTGGAATCAGCCCCAGCATTTT	CASSERVWNQPQHF	-	TRBJ1-5	-	TRBV2
TGTGCCTGGAGAGCAGGATTTGCCCACGAGCAGTACTTC	CAWRAGFAHEQYF	-	TRBJ2-7	-	TRBV30
TGTGCCAGCAGCTTAAGTGGAGGGACCCAGTACTTC	CASSLSGGTQYF	-	TRBJ2-5	many	TRBV7-2